One and the same sample provided the 6 T cell receptor beta chains below, sequenced in a study of blood T cells in healthy people across ages. Together with a sample-barcoded 5' primer, a J-beta primer mix was included in a second PCR lasting roughly 6 to 12 cycles. TCRdb reprocessed the 5' RACE reads with MiXCR, giving one entry per CDR3 protein. The sample lists about 970,000 distinct CDR3 sequences, roughly half occurring once. Input material: blood. The receptors were gathered from a woman aged 55-69 years in good health.

The chain uses TRBV3-1 and TRBJ2-1, with D hard to call. Trimming shortened V by 1 base and J by 12 bases, and 13 bases separated the two germline ends. Germline V CDR1 and CDR2: LGHDT, YNNKEL (reference sequence). The CDR3 runs 13 residues. CDR3 nucleotide sequence: TGTGCCAGCAGCCAAGCATTTGGACGGTCGCAGTTCTTC. Encoded protein: CASSQAFGRSQFF.

Only one count was recorded for this clonotype. The chain carries TRBV6-1 and TRBJ1-4, with D perhaps TRBD1 (6 bases). The germline CDR1 and CDR2 sequences are MNHNS and SASEGT. Trimming cost V 4 bases and J 5 bases, with 17 bases left between them. This CDR3 spans 16 amino acids. The CDR3, as DNA: TGTGCCAGCAGTGGACAGGACAGACGATTAAATGAAAAACTGTTTTTT. Amino acids: CASSGQDRRLNEKLFF.

J is TRBJ1-2 and V is TRBV7-9, with D unclear. The CDR3 spans 14 residues. Trimming took off 1 base at V and 4 bases at J, with 10 bases between the two ends. The germline V gene has CDR1 SEHNR and CDR2 FQNEAQ (reference sequence). The chain's CDR3 is CASSLEGGIYGYTF. DNA of the CDR3: TGTGCCAGCAGCTTAGAGGGAGGAATCTATGGCTACACCTTC.

This chain uses TRBV7-6 with TRBJ2-1, with 7 bases fitting TRBD2. Germline V CDR1 and CDR2: SGHVS, FNYEAQ. V dropped 1 base and J dropped 7; count of bases not matched to a gene: 4. The length of the CDR3 is 14 residues. The CDR3 nucleotides are TGTGCCAGCAGCTTAGAGGGACTACTTAATGAGCAGTTCTTC. The encoded protein is CASSLEGLLNEQFF.

The rearrangement uses TRBV4-1 and TRBJ2-7, with D perhaps matching TRBD2 (6 bases). The CDR3 has 15 amino acids. Trimming left V 3 bases short and J 2 bases short, with 14 bases between. The V gene's germline CDR1 is MGHRA and CDR2 YSYEKL. The CDR3 loop reads CASSHKDGSTYEQYF. Here the CDR3 DNA reads TGCGCCAGCAGCCATAAAGACGGGAGTACCTACGAGCAGTACTTC.

This chain uses TRBV7-8 with TRBJ2-5, with D unresolved. V lost 2 bases and J 1 base, leaving 11 bases between the germline ends. This CDR3 is 15 amino acids long. CDR1 is SGHVS and CDR2 is FQNEAQ in the germline V gene. The CDR3 loop is CASSLLGYVQETQYF. CDR3 bases: TGTGCCAGCAGCTTACTGGGTTATGTCCAAGAGACCCAGTACTTC.